These T cell receptor beta chains were read from a single sample in a study of T cells in Graves' hyperthyroidism and ophthalmopathy. TCRdb recomputed calls from the multiplex PCR reads with MiXCR, one row per CDR3 protein. Here the sample spans roughly 840,000 distinct CDR3 sequences, over 35% being singletons. Source material: blood. The receptors were sampled from a man between 18 and 29 years old with Graves' hyperthyroidism. Both conserved end residues are part of each CDR3. The D gene is left open where the match is weak. Size is stated for part of the rows, as once, few or many counts, or as a class when the clone is expanded.

DNA	CDR3	size	V	J	D
TGTGCCCCCGCGGGCCCCCAAGAGACCCAGTACTTC	CAPAGPQETQYF	-	TRBV19	TRBJ2-5	-
TGCGCCAGCAGTTACCGGGAGGGGGACACTGAAGCTTTCTTT	CASSYREGDTEAFF	many	TRBV5-1	TRBJ1-1	-
TGTGCCAGCAGCCCCGGCCGTGAAAAACTGTTTTTT	CASSPGREKLFF	many	TRBV7-9	TRBJ1-4	-
TGTGCCAGTAGTCCCGGCTCGGAGACCCAGTACTTC	CASSPGSETQYF	many	TRBV19	TRBJ2-5	-
TGTGCCAGCAAGGCGGCAGTACGCACAGATACGCAGTATTTT	CASKAAVRTDTQYF	-	TRBV2	TRBJ2-3	-
TGTGCCAGCAGCACGGGGACAGCCCGCAATCAGCCCCAGCATTTT	CASSTGTARNQPQHF	few	TRBV7-2	TRBJ1-5	TRBD1
TGTGCCACCGGGACAGGGGGTATGCAGACCCAGTACTTC	CATGTGGMQTQYF	-	TRBV6-5	TRBJ2-5	TRBD1
TGTGCCATCAGTGAGGGGGTTGGTACGGGACAGTACAATCAGCCCCAGCATTTT	CAISEGVGTGQYNQPQHF	many	TRBV10-3	TRBJ1-5	TRBD1
TGTGCCAGCAGCTTAGGAGGCTGGCATGGCTACACCTTC	CASSLGGWHGYTF	many	TRBV7-2	TRBJ1-2	-
TGCAGTGCTAGTACACAGGGGGCTAGCTATGGCTACACCTTC	CSASTQGASYGYTF	-	TRBV20-1	TRBJ1-2	TRBD1
TGTGCCAGCAGCCCCGAGGCTGGGGCCTACGAGCAGTACTTC	CASSPEAGAYEQYF	few	TRBV7-3	TRBJ2-7	-
TGTGCCAGTAGTATATCGGCCGGGGAGGACGGCTACACCTTC	CASSISAGEDGYTF	-	TRBV19	TRBJ1-2	-
TGTGCCACCAGCAGTGTCAGGGCCCAGCATTTT	CATSSVRAQHF	-	TRBV15	TRBJ1-5	-
TGTGCCAGCAAGTTACAGTATGGCTACACCTTC	CASKLQYGYTF	-	TRBV6-5	TRBJ1-2	-
TGTGCCACCAGTGGTGAGCGGGGGGACTACAATGAGCAGTTCTTC	CATSGERGDYNEQFF	-	TRBV24-1	TRBJ2-1	TRBD2
TGCGCCAGCAGCCAAGTCTCCGGCACCTATGGCTACACCTTC	CASSQVSGTYGYTF	few	TRBV2	TRBJ1-2	-
TGTGCCAGCAGCCAAGTGGCGAGCGGTTCACCCCTCCACTTT	CASSQVASGSPLHF	-	TRBV4-2	TRBJ1-6	-
TGCAGCCAAGGTTACGAGGGGACAGGAGGCTACACCTTC	CSQGYEGTGGYTF	once	TRBV29-1	TRBJ1-2	TRBD1
TGTGCCAGCAGCACCTGGACTTTGGGGGATTCACCCCTCCACTTT	CASSTWTLGDSPLHF	few	TRBV9	TRBJ1-6	-
TGTGCCAGCAGTGAAATGGCAGATATTAACTATGGCTACACCTTC	CASSEMADINYGYTF	many	TRBV2	TRBJ1-2	-
TGTGCCAGCAGCGCGCTCGGACTAGCGGGAGACTACGAGCAGTACTTC	CASSALGLAGDYEQYF	-	TRBV7-8	TRBJ2-7	TRBD2
TGTGCCAGCAGTTTAGGGCCGACGGGGTTCACCTACGAGCAGTACTTC	CASSLGPTGFTYEQYF	-	TRBV2	TRBJ2-7	-
TGTGCCAGCACCGGACAGAGCAATCAGCCCCAGCATTTT	CASTGQSNQPQHF	-	TRBV2	TRBJ1-5	-
TGTGCCAGCAGCTTATACCCCCTCATTTTCTTT	CASSLYPLIFF	many	TRBV7-2	TRBJ1-1	-
TGTGCCAGCAGTTTTACAGGGGTCGCCTACGAGCAGTACTTC	CASSFTGVAYEQYF	once	TRBV12-3/TRBV12-4	TRBJ2-7	TRBD1
TGTGCCAGCCAAGGGGATGGAAACACCATATATTTT	CASQGDGNTIYF	many	TRBV2	TRBJ1-3	-
TGTGCCAGCAGGGTAAGGTTCGGTGAAGCTTTCTTT	CASRVRFGEAFF	many	TRBV2	TRBJ1-1	-
TGTGCCAGCACCCGACAGGCCAACTCCTACGAGCAGTACTTC	CASTRQANSYEQYF	few	TRBV7-8	TRBJ2-7	-
TGTGCCAGCAGTACCCCAGGGACCAGCAATCAGCCCCAGCATTTT	CASSTPGTSNQPQHF	-	TRBV6-6	TRBJ1-5	-
TGTGCCAGCAGTTTATCTGAGAGGGAGACCCAGTACTTC	CASSLSERETQYF	-	TRBV2	TRBJ2-5	-
TGTGCCAGTAGCCTCGCACCGAGAGGGGGCACGAACACCGGGGAGCTGTTTTTT	CASSLAPRGGTNTGELFF	many	TRBV19	TRBJ2-2	TRBD1
TGTGCCAGCAGAGATCCGGGCCGAACGGACACTGAAGCTTTCTTT	CASRDPGRTDTEAFF	-	TRBV25-1	TRBJ1-1	-
TGTGCCAGCAACTTTGGGCCGACCGGCCCCCAAGAGACCCAGTACTTC	CASNFGPTGPQETQYF	-	TRBV25-1	TRBJ2-5	-
TGCAGTGCTAGAGAGGGGAACAGCAACACTGAAGCTTTCTTT	CSAREGNSNTEAFF	-	TRBV20-1	TRBJ1-1	-
TGCAGCGTTGGGACAGCTGATAATGAAAAACTGTTTTTT	CSVGTADNEKLFF	many	TRBV29-1	TRBJ1-4	-
TGCAGTGGATCCGTCGAGGCGGATGAAGCTTTCTTT	CSGSVEADEAFF	many	TRBV20-1	TRBJ1-1	-
TGTGCCACCAGTGATTTGTGTACCGGGATGGGCACCTTATATGGCTACACCTTC	CATSDLCTGMGTLYGYTF	many	TRBV24-1	TRBJ1-2	-
TGTGCCAGCAGGGATCCAGGGGACACTGAAGCTTTCTTT	CASRDPGDTEAFF	few	TRBV6-6	TRBJ1-1	-
TGTGCCAGCAGTGAAGGGGGCAGGGACCACGGGCAGTACTTC	CASSEGGRDHGQYF	once	TRBV6-1	TRBJ2-7	-
TGTGCCATCAGTGAGGGGACAGGAGCTAATTCACCCCTCCACTTT	CAISEGTGANSPLHF	-	TRBV10-3	TRBJ1-6	TRBD1
TGTGCCAGCAGCCAAGCCTGGGGAGCACTCGAGCAGTACTTC	CASSQAWGALEQYF	once	TRBV14	TRBJ2-7	-
TGTGCCAGCAGCGTAGGCATGGCGGTCTACGAGCGGTACTTC	CASSVGMAVYERYF	once	TRBV9	TRBJ2-7	-
TGTGCCAGTAGTTCTCCTAGCGATTCGAACACCGGGGAGCTGTTTTTT	CASSSPSDSNTGELFF	-	TRBV19	TRBJ2-2	-
TGTGCCAGCTCTGTGGGAGGAGCAGGGACCCAGTACTTC	CASSVGGAGTQYF	once	TRBV2	TRBJ2-5	-
TGTGCCAGCAGCCGCGAGGGACAGGGGAACACCGGGGAGCTGTTTTTT	CASSREGQGNTGELFF	-	TRBV2	TRBJ2-2	TRBD1